This T cell receptor (beta chain) was documented in a study of T-cell memory formation after mild COVID-19 (dated by TCRdb to the early 2020s). Background for the entire study: TCR sequence clusters from the two donors were largely donor specific. The cohort comprised two young, previously healthy adult volunteers, one female and one male. T-cell clones expanding and contracting after mild COVID-19 in two donors were tracked by longitudinal TCRalpha and TCRbeta repertoire sequencing. Overall study results and their limits: Contracting CD4+ clones were found mainly in CM and EM memory subsets, while CD8+ clones were enriched in EMRA. From day 15 to 85, contracting clones showed balanced CD4/CD8 phenotypes, whereas a second wave of clones that expanded from day 15 to 37 leaned towards CD4+. The study included only a couple of mild cases, and larger cohorts that include severe cases with pre-infection samples were judged to be necessary. The second-wave clones that peaked on day 37 were not confirmed to be SARS-CoV-2 specific. Some responding clones were detected in pre-infection memory, which suggested that pre-existing cross-reactive memory T cells had joined the SARS-CoV-2 response.

Points on this clonotype: What this receptor recognizes is not known. Base qualities are not recorded, but no much larger clone differs from it by a single base.

The sequencer was an Illumina NovaSeq 6000. cDNA libraries for TCRalpha and TCRbeta were prepared by 5'RACE using constant-segment primers, with sample barcodes and unique molecular identifiers added. Trizol reagent was used to extract RNA from every sample. Libraries were amplified in two PCR steps, with a second sample barcode and Illumina TruSeq adapters added in the second step. Sequencing of the libraries was done on an Illumina NovaSeq, producing 2 x 150 bp paired-end reads. In the authors' own workflow: The reads were demultiplexed and collapsed into UMI-guided consensus sequences using migec v1.2.7. Using mixcr v2.1.11, UMI consensuses were aligned to TRA and TRB V and J templates and then assembled into clonotypes. A clonotype was counted as expanded or contracted only if both edgeR and NoisET called the change significant, with noise models trained on biological replicates. For edgeR calls, the thresholds were a false discovery rate-adjusted p below 0.01 and a log2 fold-change of 1. PCA with hierarchical clustering of max-normalized trajectories of the 1000 most abundant clonotypes was used as exploratory dynamics analysis. Each responding clone was given a CD4 or CD8 phenotype based on the CD4+ and CD8+ repertoires, which had been sequenced separately. TCRdb reanalyzed the raw reads on its own, using fastp at Q25 for trimming and MiXCR for clone calling, and kept in-frame beta chains. Duplicate CDR3 protein sequences are folded into a single record with the most common DNA and genes. These V and J calls derive from TCRdb rather than the authors' analysis. For this sample there are over 120,000 distinct CDR3 sequences; 15% to 20% appear just once. Together, the top ten hold about 2.1% of the sample.

Trimming costs V 8 bases and J 0 bases, and their ends lie 16 bases apart. Including the terminal cysteine and phenylalanine, the CDR3 comprises 16 residues. Just the 48-base CDR3 DNA is kept, in frame starting at base 1. Ficoll-Paque density gradient centrifugation was the method used to isolate PBMCs. The sequence was collected from an adult woman who had mild COVID-19 (a few samples of this study predate the infection). The sample titles of this study are shuffled in the database, so cell type and time point are left out; the donor was told from shared clones. The chain links TRBV23-1 with TRBJ2-2, with the D gene possibly TRBD1 or TRBD2, each one fitting 5 bases. TRBV23-1 is designated an ORF whose function remains uncertain. What was sequenced was PBMCs or a T cell subset sorted from them (not recorded which). The CDR3 region: CASDWGSPANTGELFF. Read as DNA, the sequence is TGCGCCAGCGACTGGGGGTCCCCCGCGAACACCGGGGAGCTGTTTTTT.